This TCR beta chain was profiled in a study of STAT3 mutations in large granular lymphocyte leukemia. Study conclusions and caveats: Every T-cell large granular lymphocyte leukemia patient had at least one immunodominant TCR beta clonotype.

Regarding this clone: Its target is not known.

Clones were sequenced by immunoSEQ multiplex PCR, and TCRdb holds only the in-frame ones, with some missing. The sample has approximately 11,000 clones, less than 90% seen once. Per germline, CDR1 SNHLY and CDR2 FYNNEI. The CDR3 has 14 amino acids. Trimming left V 7 bases short and J 0 bases short, with 13 bases between. Sequencing was done on a sample of peripheral blood mononuclear cells. The sequence was collected from an elderly man with T-cell large granular lymphocyte leukemia. Some clones in this sample may be carry-over from other donors' samples. This sequence joins TRBV2 and TRBJ2-7, with D perhaps TRBD2 (6 bases). CDR3 bases: TGTGCCAGCAAAGTGGGGAGGAGCTCCTACGAGCAGTACTTC. Its translation is CASKVGRSSYEQYF.